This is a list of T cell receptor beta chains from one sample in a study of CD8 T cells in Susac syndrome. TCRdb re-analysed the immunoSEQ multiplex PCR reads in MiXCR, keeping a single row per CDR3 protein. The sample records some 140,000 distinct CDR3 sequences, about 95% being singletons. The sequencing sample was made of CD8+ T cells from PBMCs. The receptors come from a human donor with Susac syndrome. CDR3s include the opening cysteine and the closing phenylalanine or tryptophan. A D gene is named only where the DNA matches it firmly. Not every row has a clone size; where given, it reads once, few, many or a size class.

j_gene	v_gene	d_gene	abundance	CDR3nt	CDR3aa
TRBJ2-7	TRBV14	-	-	TGTGCCAGCAGCCAAGACGGTTTCTCCCTCTACGAGCAGTACTTC	CASSQDGFSLYEQYF
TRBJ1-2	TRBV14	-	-	TGTGCCAGCAGCCCGCCCAACCACTATGGCTACACCTTC	CASSPPNHYGYTF
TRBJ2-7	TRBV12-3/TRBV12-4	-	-	TGTGCCAGCAGCTGGGGACCGGGGGATTACGAGCAGTACTTC	CASSWGPGDYEQYF
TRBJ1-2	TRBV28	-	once	TGTGCCGCCGCGGCAGGGTCGGATGGCTACACCTTC	CAAAAGSDGYTF
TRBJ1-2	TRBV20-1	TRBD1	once	TGCAGTGCTAGAGAACAGGGGGAGGATGGCTACACCTTC	CSAREQGEDGYTF
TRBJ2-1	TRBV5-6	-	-	TGTGCCAGCAGCTCGGGACTCTCCCTCAATGAGCAGTTCTTC	CASSSGLSLNEQFF
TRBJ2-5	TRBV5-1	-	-	TGCGCCAGCAGCTGGGCAGTAGGGGAAGGGACCCAGTACTTC	CASSWAVGEGTQYF
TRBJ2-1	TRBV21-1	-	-	TGTGCCAGCAGCAAAGTCCTTTTCGAGACAGGGGACACTTACAATGAGCAGTTCTTC	CASSKVLFETGDTYNEQFF
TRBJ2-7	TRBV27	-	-	TGTGCCAGCAGTTATCGGGTATCCGTCGAGCAGTACTTC	CASSYRVSVEQYF
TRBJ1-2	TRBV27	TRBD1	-	TGTGCCAGTAGTGACAGGGGGCGGCATGGCTACACCTTC	CASSDRGRHGYTF
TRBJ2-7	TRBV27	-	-	TGTGCCAGCAGTTTAATTGGGGGCGAGCAGTACTTC	CASSLIGGEQYF
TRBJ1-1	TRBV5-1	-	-	TGCGCCAGCAGCTTACGGGCTGATGAAGCTTTCTTT	CASSLRADEAFF
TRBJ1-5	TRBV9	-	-	TGTGCCAGCTCTCTTACAGGGTTGGATCAGCCCCAGCATTTT	CASSLTGLDQPQHF
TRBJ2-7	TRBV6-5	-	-	TGTGCCAGCAGTTTTGCGGGGGCGCTTTCCTACGAGCAGTACTTC	CASSFAGALSYEQYF
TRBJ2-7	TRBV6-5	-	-	TGTGCCAGCAGTTACAAAACCCCAGGGATTTCCTACGAGCAGTACTTC	CASSYKTPGISYEQYF
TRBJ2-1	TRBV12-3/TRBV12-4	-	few	TGTGCCAGCAGTTCGGGTGAGCAGTTCTTC	CASSSGEQFF
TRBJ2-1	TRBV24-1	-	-	TGTGCCACCAGTGATTTAGAGACCCGACTTCCGGAGGATGAGCAGTTCTTC	CATSDLETRLPEDEQFF
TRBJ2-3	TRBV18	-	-	TGTGCCAGCTCACCAGATACGCAGTATTTT	CASSPDTQYF
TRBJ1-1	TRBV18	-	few	TGTGCCAGCTCACCCGGGGTGATGAACACTGAAGCTTTCTTT	CASSPGVMNTEAFF
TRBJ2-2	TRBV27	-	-	TGTGCCAGCAGTTTATCCAGCGGTAACACCGGGGAGCTGTTTTTT	CASSLSSGNTGELFF
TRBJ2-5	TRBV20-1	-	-	TGCAGTGCTATACCAGGGAATCTCGGAGAGACCCAGTACTTC	CSAIPGNLGETQYF
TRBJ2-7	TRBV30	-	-	TGTGCCTGGAGTGTCGACTCTACCAACGAGCAGTACTTC	CAWSVDSTNEQYF
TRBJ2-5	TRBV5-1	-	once	TGCGCCAGCAGCTTGGCCGGGGGACAGCAAGAGACCCAGTACTTC	CASSLAGGQQETQYF
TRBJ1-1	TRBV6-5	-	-	TGTGCCAGCAGTTACTCGCAGGGGCACACTGAAGCTTTCTTT	CASSYSQGHTEAFF